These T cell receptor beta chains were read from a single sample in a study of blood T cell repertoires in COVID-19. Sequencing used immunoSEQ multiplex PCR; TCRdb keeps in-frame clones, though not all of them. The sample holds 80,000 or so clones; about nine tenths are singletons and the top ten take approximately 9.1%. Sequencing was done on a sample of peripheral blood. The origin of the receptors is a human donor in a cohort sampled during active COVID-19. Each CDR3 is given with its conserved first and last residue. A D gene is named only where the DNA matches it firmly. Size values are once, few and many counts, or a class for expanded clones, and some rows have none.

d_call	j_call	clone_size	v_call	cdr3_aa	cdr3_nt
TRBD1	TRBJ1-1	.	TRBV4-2	CASSQEGQGINTEAFF	TGTGCCAGCAGCCAAGAGGGACAGGGGATAAACACTGAAGCTTTCTTT
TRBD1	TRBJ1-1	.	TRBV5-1	CASSLTGANTEAFF	TGCGCCAGCAGCTTAACAGGGGCCAACACTGAAGCTTTCTTT
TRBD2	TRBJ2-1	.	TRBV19	CASSTSGTSREQFF	TGTGCCAGTAGCACATCCGGGACTAGCAGAGAGCAGTTCTTC
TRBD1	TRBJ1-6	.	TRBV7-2	CASSPRGDRHNSPLHF	TGTGCCAGCAGCCCCAGGGGGGACAGGCATAATTCACCCCTCCACTTT
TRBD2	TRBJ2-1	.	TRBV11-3	CASSLAGSSGGDEQFF	TGTGCCAGCAGCTTAGCCGGGTCTAGCGGGGGCGATGAGCAGTTCTTC
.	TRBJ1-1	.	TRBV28	CASKPTVDTEAFF	TGTGCCAGCAAGCCCACAGTGGACACTGAAGCTTTCTTT
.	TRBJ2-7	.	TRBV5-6	CASSPGFPGSYEQYF	TGTGCCAGCAGCCCAGGGTTTCCAGGCTCCTACGAGCAGTACTTC
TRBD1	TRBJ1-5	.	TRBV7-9	CASSTTGGGHSNQPQHF	TGTGCCAGCAGCACAACAGGGGGCGGCCATAGCAATCAGCCCCAGCATTTT
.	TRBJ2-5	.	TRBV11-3	CASSTGQLSGETQYF	TGTGCCAGCTCGACGGGACAACTTTCTGGGGAGACCCAGTACTTC
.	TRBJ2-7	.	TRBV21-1	CASSKGRGYEQYF	TGTGCCAGCAGCAAAGGCCGGGGCTACGAGCAGTACTTC
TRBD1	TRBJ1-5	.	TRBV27	CASADRENQPQHF	TGTGCCAGCGCCGACAGGGAGAATCAGCCCCAGCATTTT
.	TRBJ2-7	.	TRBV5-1	CASSLDGGTYEQYF	TGCGCCAGCAGCTTGGATGGGGGGACCTACGAGCAGTACTTC
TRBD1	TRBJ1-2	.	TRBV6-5	CASSRDRVGIYGYTF	TGTGCCAGCAGTCGGGACAGGGTCGGAATCTATGGCTACACCTTC
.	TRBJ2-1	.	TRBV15	CATSRRTGNNEQFF	TGTGCCACCAGCAGACGTACCGGGAACAATGAGCAGTTCTTC
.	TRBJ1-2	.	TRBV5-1	CASSLVGGYYGYTF	TGCGCCAGCAGCTTGGTTGGGGGCTACTATGGCTACACCTTC
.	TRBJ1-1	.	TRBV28	CASSKRQEAFF	TGTGCCAGCAGTAAGAGACAGGAAGCTTTCTTT
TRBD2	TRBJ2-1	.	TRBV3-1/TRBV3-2	CASSQQSGTNFLKQFF	TGTGCCAGCAGCCAACAGTCCGGGACTAACTTCCTGAAGCAGTTCTTC
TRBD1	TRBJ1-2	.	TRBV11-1	CASSSTGGAGGYTF	TGTGCCAGCAGCTCCACAGGGGGGGCAGGCGGCTACACCTTC
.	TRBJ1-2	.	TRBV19	CASGRKTSYGYTF	TGTGCCAGTGGCAGGAAGACCTCCTATGGCTACACCTTC
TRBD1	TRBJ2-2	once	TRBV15	CATSRVTGAGELFF	TGTGCCACCAGCAGAGTTACAGGGGCCGGGGAGCTGTTTTTT
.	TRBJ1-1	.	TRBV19	CASSMREGNTEAFF	TGTGCCAGTAGTATGAGAGAGGGTAACACTGAAGCTTTCTTT
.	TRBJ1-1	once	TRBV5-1	CATRRGVNTEAFF	TGCGCAACCAGGAGGGGCGTGAACACTGAAGCTTTCTTT
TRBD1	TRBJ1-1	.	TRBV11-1	CASRNRGWTEAFF	TGTGCCAGCAGAAACAGGGGGTGGACTGAAGCTTTCTTT
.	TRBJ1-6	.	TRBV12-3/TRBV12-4	CASSLIFSPLHF	TGTGCCAGCAGTTTAATCTTTTCACCCCTCCACTTT
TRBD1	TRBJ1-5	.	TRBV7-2	CASSFTGDQPQHF	TGTGCCAGCAGCTTCACAGGGGATCAGCCCCAGCATTTT
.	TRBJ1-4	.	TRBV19	CASSIGNRDEKLFF	TGTGCCAGTAGTATTGGAAACAGGGATGAAAAACTGTTTTTT
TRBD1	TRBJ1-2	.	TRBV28	CASSNRDRAYGYTF	TGTGCCAGCAGTAACCGGGACAGGGCCTATGGCTACACCTTC
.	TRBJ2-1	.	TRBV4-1	CASSQDSGDSYNEQFF	TGCGCCAGCAGCCAAGATTCGGGAGATTCCTACAATGAGCAGTTCTTC
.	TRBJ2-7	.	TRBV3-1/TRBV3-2	CASSQGSRSRYEQYF	TGTGCCAGCAGCCAAGGGTCCCGGTCTCGGTACGAGCAGTACTTC